These T cell receptor beta chains were read from a single sample in a study of metastatic and nonmetastatic thyroid tumors. TCRdb reprocessed the PCR reads using MiXCR. The data show some 5,500 clones, with 30% seen just once and roughly a fifth held by the top ten. Material: adjacent normal tissue. These receptors originate from a female donor with papillary thyroid cancer or a benign thyroid nodule (not recorded which). Some clones in this sample may be carry-over from other donors' samples. Each CDR3 is given with its conserved first and last residue. A D gene is named only where the DNA matches it firmly. Only some rows state a clone size, as once, few, many or a class for expanded clones.

D gene	clone size	J gene	V gene	CDR3 protein	CDR3 DNA
TRBD1	many	TRBJ2-5	TRBV20-1	CSAQPGQGWETQYF	TGCAGTGCTCAGCCGGGACAGGGTTGGGAGACCCAGTACTTC
TRBD1	medium-sized	TRBJ1-1	TRBV5-8	CASSLDRGYTEAFF	TGTGCCAGCAGTTTGGACAGGGGATACACTGAAGCTTTCTTT
NA	few	TRBJ1-4	TRBV5-1	CASSLGRSREKLFF	TGCGCCAGCAGCTTGGGGCGCAGTCGAGAAAAACTGTTTTTT
NA	medium-sized	TRBJ2-5	TRBV30	CAWSIGETQYF	TGTGCCTGGAGTATTGGGGAGACCCAGTACTTC
TRBD2	NA	TRBJ2-7	TRBV20-1	CSARDPGSGTSYEQYF	TGCAGTGCTAGAGATCCAGGTAGCGGGACTAGCTACGAGCAGTACTTC
NA	NA	TRBJ2-5	TRBV20-1	CSAIGPLGKTQYF	TGCAGTGCTATTGGCCCACTAGGCAAGACCCAGTACTTC
NA	NA	TRBJ2-1	TRBV9	CASSEGLLINNEQFF	TGTGCCAGCAGTGAGGGCCTCCTAATTAACAATGAGCAGTTCTTC
NA	few	TRBJ2-3	TRBV29-1	CSVRGQGLRTDTQYF	TGCAGCGTTAGGGGTCAGGGATTACGTACAGATACGCAGTATTTT
NA	NA	TRBJ1-2	TRBV24-1	CATNQAERGGPTYGYTF	TGTGCCACCAACCAAGCCGAGCGCGGGGGTCCTACCTATGGCTACACCTTC
NA	NA	TRBJ2-3	TRBV20-1	CSARHAGPTSTDTQYF	TGCAGTGCCCGCCATGCGGGTCCGACTAGCACAGATACGCAGTATTTT
NA	few	TRBJ2-7	TRBV5-6	CASSSPFYYEQYF	TGTGCCAGCAGCTCGCCCTTCTACTACGAGCAGTACTTC
NA	few	TRBJ2-7	TRBV6-1	CASSTGRAYEQYF	TGTGCCAGCAGTACAGGCAGAGCCTACGAGCAGTACTTC
NA	medium-sized	TRBJ2-7	TRBV4-1	CASSQEERVYYEQYF	TGCGCCAGCAGCCAAGAGGAGCGGGTGTATTACGAGCAGTACTTC
TRBD1	NA	TRBJ2-7	TRBV5-1	CASSLEKGARSDEQYF	TGCGCCAGCAGCTTAGAGAAGGGGGCGCGAAGTGACGAGCAGTACTTC
NA	NA	TRBJ2-3	TRBV28	CASSRLQQDTQYF	TGTGCCAGCAGCCGCCTCCAGCAAGATACGCAGTATTTT
NA	few	TRBJ1-1	TRBV6-2/TRBV6-3	CASSRGRTEAFF	TGTGCCAGCAGTCGCGGGCGGACTGAAGCTTTCTTT
NA	NA	TRBJ2-1	TRBV28	CASSQTREVDEQFF	TGTGCCAGCAGCCAGACTAGAGAGGTCGATGAGCAGTTCTTC
NA	medium-sized	TRBJ1-4	TRBV15	CATSVDSGGRINEKLFF	TGTGCCACCAGCGTAGACTCGGGGGGGCGCATTAATGAAAAACTGTTTTTT
NA	medium-sized	TRBJ2-3	TRBV7-9	CASSFPDTQYF	TGTGCCAGCAGCTTCCCAGATACGCAGTATTTT
TRBD1	NA	TRBJ1-4	TRBV5-1	CASSLVTGGEKLFF	TGCGCCAGCAGCTTGGTGACAGGGGGTGAAAAACTGTTTTTT
NA	many	TRBJ2-3	TRBV3-1	CASSPGSVDTQYF	TGTGCCAGCAGCCCTGGTAGCGTCGATACGCAGTATTTT
TRBD2	NA	TRBJ2-7	TRBV4-2	CASSHTLAGGLGEQYF	TGTGCCAGCAGCCACACACTAGCGGGAGGGCTCGGGGAGCAGTACTTC
NA	few	TRBJ2-7	TRBV2	CAAAQEGRGYEQYF	TGTGCCGCCGCCCAGGAGGGGCGAGGCTACGAGCAGTACTTC
TRBD1	large	TRBJ2-7	TRBV11-3	CASSRDRSRSYEQYF	TGTGCCAGTTCCCGGGACAGGAGTAGGTCCTACGAGCAGTACTTC
NA	few	TRBJ1-1	TRBV6-5	CASSWTGHRLF	TGTGCCAGCAGTTGGACTGGTCACAGGCTCTTT
TRBD1	NA	TRBJ2-7	TRBV11-2	CASSLGQGAYEQYF	TGTGCCAGCAGCTTAGGACAGGGGGCATACGAGCAGTACTTC
TRBD1	NA	TRBJ2-7	TRBV30	CAWSRGRYEQYF	TGTGCCTGGAGCAGGGGGCGCTACGAGCAGTACTTC
TRBD2	NA	TRBJ2-1	TRBV24-1	CATSDGLAGGMDEQFF	TGTGCCACCAGTGATGGACTAGCGGGAGGGATGGATGAGCAGTTCTTC
NA	few	TRBJ2-7	TRBV7-8	CASSLGAGSYEQYF	TGTGCCAGCAGCTTAGGAGCCGGGTCCTACGAGCAGTACTTC
TRBD1	NA	TRBJ1-5	TRBV6-2/TRBV6-3	CASGKPGQGGSQPQHF	TGTGCCAGTGGAAAACCCGGACAGGGAGGGAGTCAGCCCCAGCATTTT
TRBD1	NA	TRBJ1-2	TRBV6-1	CASTPGQGKYGYTF	TGTGCCAGCACCCCGGGACAGGGCAAATATGGCTACACCTTC
TRBD1	few	TRBJ1-1	TRBV19	CASSIDRGGEAFF	TGTGCCAGTAGTATCGACAGGGGGGGTGAAGCTTTCTTT
TRBD1	NA	TRBJ1-1	TRBV12-3/TRBV12-4	CASSLSPRTGSDTEAFF	TGTGCCAGCAGTTTATCCCCAAGGACAGGATCGGACACTGAAGCTTTCTTT
TRBD1	NA	TRBJ2-7	TRBV11-2	CASSLTGAEQYF	TGTGCCAGCAGCTTAACAGGGGCTGAGCAGTACTTC
NA	many	TRBJ1-6	TRBV3-1	CASKGFNNSPLHF	TGTGCCAGTAAGGGTTTCAATAATTCACCCCTCCACTTT
TRBD1	few	TRBJ1-1	TRBV2	CASSLDRGRGTEAFF	TGTGCCAGCAGTTTGGACAGGGGGCGCGGAACTGAAGCTTTCTTT
NA	NA	TRBJ1-3	TRBV2	CASSEQGPSNTIYF	TGTGCCAGCAGTGAACAGGGTCCGAGTAACACCATATATTTT
TRBD2	few	TRBJ2-2	TRBV27	CASSPLAERNTGELFF	TGTGCCAGCAGTCCGCTAGCGGAGAGGAACACCGGGGAGCTGTTTTTT
TRBD1	NA	TRBJ2-7	TRBV28	CAIPDRASYEQYF	TGTGCCATCCCAGACAGGGCTTCCTACGAGCAGTACTTC
NA	medium-sized	TRBJ2-3	TRBV7-9	CASSLRLPSTDTQYF	TGTGCCAGCAGCTTGAGGCTCCCGAGCACAGATACGCAGTATTTT
NA	NA	TRBJ2-1	TRBV10-3	CAISESHSGGTYNEQFF	TGTGCCATCAGTGAGTCTCATAGCGGAGGGACCTACAATGAGCAGTTCTTC
NA	medium-sized	TRBJ2-2	TRBV18	CASSPANTGELFF	TGTGCCAGCTCACCAGCGAACACCGGGGAGCTGTTTTTT
NA	NA	TRBJ1-2	TRBV20-1	CSATTGTGYTF	TGCAGTGCTACCACAGGGACCGGCTACACCTTC
TRBD2	NA	TRBJ2-1	TRBV20-1	CSARDPGLAGVSSEQFF	TGCAGTGCTAGAGACCCGGGACTAGCGGGAGTGAGTTCTGAGCAGTTCTTC
NA	NA	TRBJ1-6	TRBV6-1	CASTPGTDLGNSPLHF	TGTGCCAGCACCCCAGGGACGGACTTGGGTAATTCACCCCTCCACTTT
NA	NA	TRBJ2-7	TRBV10-1	CASSESSSWRGDEQYF	TGCGCCAGCAGTGAGTCGTCTTCGTGGAGGGGCGACGAGCAGTACTTC
NA	few	TRBJ2-1	TRBV7-6	CASSLGLMQFF	TGTGCCAGCAGCCTTGGCTTGATGCAGTTCTTC
TRBD2	NA	TRBJ2-7	TRBV20-1	CSARRTSGGAYEQYF	TGCAGCGCTAGACGGACTAGCGGGGGGGCTTACGAGCAGTACTTT